Listed below are T cell receptor beta chains from one sample, sequenced in a study of OX40 agonist ivuxolimab in advanced cancers. Sequencing was performed with immunoSEQ multiplex PCR; in TCRdb, only in-frame clones are kept and a portion is missing. The sample includes about 72,000 clones, 88% of them seen just once. The source material was CD4+ or CD8+ T cells sorted from blood, sampled in a trial of the OX40 agonist ivuxolimab. These receptors were obtained from an adult with an advanced solid tumor such as melanoma, head and neck, liver or kidney cancer. Each CDR3 is given with its conserved first and last residue. Fields, in order: D gene, V gene, clone size, J gene, CDR3 protein, CDR3 DNA. The D gene is left open where the match is weak. Not every row has a clone size; where given, it reads once, few, many or a size class.

NA	TRBV5-1	NA	TRBJ2-7	CASGRDRFYEQYF	TGCGCCAGCGGCCGGGACCGCTTCTACGAGCAGTACTTC
NA	TRBV7-9	NA	TRBJ2-6	CASSLGPKGSGANVLTF	TGTGCCAGCAGCTTAGGACCCAAGGGGTCTGGGGCCAACGTCCTGACTTTC
NA	TRBV6-4	NA	TRBJ1-2	CASSTVAAGYTF	TGTGCCAGCAGTACAGTCGCAGCTGGCTACACCTTC
TRBD1	TRBV27	NA	TRBJ1-6	CASSLYNRGSNNSPLHF	TGTGCCAGCAGTCTATACAACAGGGGTTCGAACAATTCACCCCTCCACTTT
NA	TRBV10-3	NA	TRBJ2-7	CATLKDPSYEQYF	TGTGCCACACTAAAAGATCCGAGCTACGAGCAGTACTTC
NA	TRBV7-9	once	TRBJ1-1	CASSPRLRNTEAFF	TGTGCCAGCAGCCCGAGGTTGAGGAACACTGAAGCTTTCTTT
TRBD2	TRBV6-5	NA	TRBJ2-3	CASGLASTQYF	TGTGCCAGCGGACTAGCGAGTACGCAGTATTTT
NA	TRBV28	NA	TRBJ1-5	CASSFGWAGFNQPQHF	TGTGCCAGCAGTTTTGGTTGGGCAGGATTCAATCAGCCCCAGCATTTT
NA	TRBV11-2	once	TRBJ2-5	CASSRLGGQVVQETQYF	TGTGCCAGCAGCCGATTGGGCGGGCAGGTGGTCCAAGAGACCCAGTACTTC
TRBD2	TRBV5-1	NA	TRBJ2-1	CASSPEGLAGVNEQFF	TGCGCCAGCAGCCCGGAGGGACTAGCGGGAGTAAATGAGCAGTTCTTC
NA	TRBV11-3	NA	TRBJ1-1	CASSLRDDQGRAFF	TGTGCCAGCAGCTTAAGGGACGACCAGGGGAGAGCTTTCTTT
NA	TRBV5-1	NA	TRBJ1-1	CASSLVGGKVTEAFF	TGCGCCAGCAGCTTGGTTGGGGGGAAAGTCACTGAAGCTTTCTTT
TRBD2	TRBV12-5	NA	TRBJ2-1	CASGSLAGTHIYNEQFF	TGTGCTAGTGGTTCACTAGCGGGCACCCACATCTACAATGAGCAGTTCTTC
TRBD2	TRBV7-9	NA	TRBJ2-3	CASSLRASGPSTDTQYF	TGTGCCAGCAGCTTAAGGGCTAGCGGCCCTAGCACAGATACGCAGTATTTT
NA	TRBV11-3	once	TRBJ1-2	CASSLNPSGDGYTF	TGTGCCAGCAGCTTAAATCCATCAGGGGATGGCTACACCTTC
TRBD1	TRBV18	NA	TRBJ2-2	CASSPRTGEITGELFF	TGTGCCAGCTCACCCCGTACAGGGGAGATCACCGGGGAGCTGTTTTTT
NA	TRBV18	NA	TRBJ2-1	CASSPTQGGQFF	TGTGCCAGCTCGCCTACTCAGGGGGGGCAGTTCTTC
TRBD1	TRBV19	once	TRBJ2-7	CAVGRRTGGPRDEQYF	TGTGCCGTTGGGCGCCGGACAGGGGGCCCCAGGGACGAGCAGTACTTC
TRBD2	TRBV4-1	NA	TRBJ2-1	CASSPYPSGVNDEQFF	TGCGCCAGCAGCCCCTACCCTAGCGGGGTTAACGATGAGCAGTTCTTC
NA	TRBV19	NA	TRBJ1-4	CASNDRFNEKLFF	TGTGCCAGTAACGACCGTTTTAATGAAAAACTGTTTTTT
TRBD2	TRBV19	NA	TRBJ2-5	CASSIPRLAGQETQYF	TGTGCCAGTAGTATACCCCGGCTAGCGGGCCAAGAGACCCAGTACTTC
NA	TRBV6-6	NA	TRBJ1-6	CASSLAGTDNSPLHF	TGTGCCAGCAGTCTAGCCGGGACGGACAATTCACCCCTCCACTTT
NA	TRBV15	few	TRBJ1-2	CATSRDRGSGYTF	TGTGCCACCAGCAGAGATAGGGGAAGTGGCTACACCTTC
NA	TRBV7-9	NA	TRBJ1-4	CASSLAPANEKLFF	TGTGCCAGCAGCTTGGCACCGGCTAATGAAAAACTGTTTTTT
NA	TRBV7-2	NA	TRBJ2-7	CASSPPDSPYEQYF	TGTGCCAGCAGCCCCCCGGACAGCCCGTACGAGCAGTACTTC
NA	TRBV29-1	NA	TRBJ1-1	CSGGDSVNTEAFF	TGCAGCGGGGGGGACTCAGTGAACACTGAAGCTTTCTTT
TRBD1	TRBV6-6	NA	TRBJ1-5	CASSSGQGEGQPQHF	TGTGCCAGCAGTTCGGGACAGGGAGAAGGTCAGCCCCAGCATTTT
NA	TRBV19	NA	TRBJ1-5	CASSIGGPDVSSNQPQHF	TGTGCCAGTAGTATTGGGGGGCCCGACGTGTCTAGCAATCAGCCCCAGCATTTT
NA	TRBV15	few	TRBJ1-3	CATSPRGAQGGNTIYF	TGTGCCACCAGCCCCCGGGGGGCCCAGGGTGGAAACACCATATATTTT
TRBD1	TRBV25-1	NA	TRBJ1-2	CASSGRTGGRNYGYTF	TGTGCCAGCAGTGGTCGCACAGGGGGACGAAACTATGGCTACACCTTC
TRBD2	TRBV4-1	NA	TRBJ2-5	CASSQGVGRVETQYF	TGCGCCAGCAGCCAAGGGGTAGGGAGGGTAGAGACCCAGTACTTC
TRBD2	TRBV7-9	NA	TRBJ2-5	CASSFPGLAGPGETQYF	TGTGCCAGCAGCTTCCCGGGACTAGCGGGGCCAGGGGAGACCCAGTACTTC
TRBD2	TRBV28	NA	TRBJ2-5	CASSLAGAGQETQYF	TGTGCCAGCAGTCTAGCGGGAGCGGGGCAAGAGACCCAGTACTTC
NA	TRBV29-1	NA	TRBJ2-3	CSVPPAGVGTDTQYF	TGCAGCGTCCCCCCGGCAGGGGTCGGCACAGATACGCAGTATTTT
NA	TRBV7-9	few	TRBJ2-1	CASSPRPYNEQFF	TGTGCCAGCAGTCCTCGGCCTTACAATGAGCAGTTCTTC
NA	TRBV19	NA	TRBJ1-2	CASSIAGEGGYTF	TGTGCCAGTAGTATTGCAGGGGAAGGAGGCTACACCTTC
NA	TRBV19	NA	TRBJ1-1	CASSVTRNTEAFF	TGTGCCAGTAGTGTAACAAGGAACACTGAAGCTTTCTTT
NA	TRBV7-8	NA	TRBJ1-1	CASSFSRETEAFF	TGTGCCAGCAGCTTTAGTAGGGAAACTGAAGCTTTCTTT
TRBD1	TRBV30	NA	TRBJ2-5	CAWDRGSYQETQYF	TGTGCCTGGGACAGGGGGTCGTACCAAGAGACCCAGTACTTC
TRBD1	TRBV10-3	NA	TRBJ2-5	CAGSRGRGQETQYF	TGTGCCGGGTCCCGAGGCAGGGGGCAAGAGACCCAGTACTTC
NA	TRBV10-3	NA	TRBJ1-2	CAISVATSNYGYTF	TGTGCCATCAGCGTAGCCACTTCTAACTATGGCTACACCTTC
NA	TRBV5-6	NA	TRBJ1-1	CASRITGKGPRAEAFF	TGTGCCAGCAGGATTACAGGGAAAGGGCCAAGAGCTGAAGCTTTCTTT
NA	TRBV11-3	NA	TRBJ1-1	CASSSQGGTEAFF	TGTGCCAGCAGCTCGCAGGGTGGGACTGAAGCTTTCTTT